This T cell receptor beta chain was captured by sequencing in a study of T cell changes during pregnancy in multiple sclerosis. The germline V gene encodes CDR1 SNHLY and CDR2 FYNNEI. Trimming took 5 bases from V and 8 from J, leaving 19 bases between them. CDR3 length equals 15 residues. Sequenced by immunoSEQ multiplex PCR; TCRdb stores in-frame clones only, minus some. The table has approximately 100,000 clones, 94% seen once; the top ten hold roughly 1%. This clonotype was obtained from a female donor with multiple sclerosis, enrolled in a pregnancy study. The sequenced sample was peripheral blood, obtained before pregnancy. This chain connects TRBV2 to TRBJ1-5; maybe TRBD1 (6 bases). CDR3 amino acids: CASSPFTGFSEPQHF. In DNA form, the CDR3 reads TGTGCCAGCAGTCCATTTACAGGGTTTAGTGAGCCCCAGCATTTT.